The present entry profiles one T cell receptor beta chain with its context. Symptom resolution, clearance, or two negative PCRs marked donors in Cohort 3 as recovered. Clones were sequenced by immunoSEQ multiplex PCR, and TCRdb holds only the in-frame ones, with some missing. The sample has roughly 250,000 clones, about 82% seen once. The sample comes from a study of blood T cell repertoires in COVID-19. Study background: The analysed material was cDNA or gDNA that came from T cells, B-cell-depleted T cells, or PBMCs.

Germline V lookup: CDR1 LNHNV, CDR2 YYDKDF (reference sequence). V was clipped by 0 bases and J by 4 bases, with 5 bases between them. The CDR3 is 13 amino acids. The sample consisted of PBMCs or T cells enriched from blood (not recorded which). This sequence joins TRBV15 and TRBJ2-3; D not certain. The clonotype was recovered from a woman aged 50 to 65 who had recovered from COVID-19. The CDR3 sequence is CATSRDPADTQYF. The DNA for the CDR3 is TGTGCCACCAGCAGAGATCCGGCAGATACGCAGTATTTT.